This TCR beta chain was sequenced during a study of CD4 T cells in relation to SARS-CoV-2 and coronaviruses. The CDR3 has 14 residues. The V end was cut by 5 bases, the J end by 4 bases, with 14 bases between. Germline V CDR1 and CDR2: MNHEY, SVGAGI. Profiling relied on immunoSEQ multiplex PCR, and the TCRdb table lists in-frame clones only, not all of them. This table has 17,000 or so clones, around three quarters appearing once. On this clone itself: Its antigen is undetermined.

The unexposed donors gave CD4+ T cells in about 2010-2019, prior to COVID-19. CD4+ T cells were isolated from the cells after 10 days of culture. The sample consisted of CD4+ T cells from PBMCs, cultured in vitro. The receptor was derived from a human donor in good health. This chain connects TRBV6-5 to TRBJ1-1, with no clear D. The CDR3 spells CASSRAGTSTEAFF. In DNA form, the CDR3 reads TGTGCCAGCAGTCGAGCCGGCACCTCCACTGAAGCTTTCTTT.